The clone carrying this T cell receptor beta chain showed up just a few times. The antigen remains undetermined. The record originates from a study of T cells after yellow fever vaccination. Across the study: Some fractions had low cell numbers, and these were prepared with SMART-Seq v4 Ultra Low Input. General study results and limits: Some clonotypes, a small share, were shared between CD4 and CD8 compartments. There was a possibility that FACS-sorted repertoires contained abundant clonotypes contaminating from the bulk population.

TCRdb reprocessed the 5' RACE reads via MiXCR and lists one record per CDR3 protein. The sample has hundreds of thousands of distinct CDR3 sequences, over 4% seen once. CDR3 length: 16 residues. Germline V gene data show CDR1 as SGHTA and CDR2 as FQGNSA. V lost 3 bases to trimming and J lost 0 bases; unmatched junction nucleotides: 7. This TCR was sampled from a man aged 18 to 30 who received the YFV17D yellow fever vaccine. The sequencing here drew on PBMCs, taken 5 days after the yellow fever booster vaccination. J is TRBJ1-2 and V is TRBV7-2; TRBD1 aligns across 7 bases. CDR3 in DNA: TGTGCCAGCAGCTTTCCAACGACAGGGTCTAACTATGGCTACACCTTC. It translates to CASSFPTTGSNYGYTF.